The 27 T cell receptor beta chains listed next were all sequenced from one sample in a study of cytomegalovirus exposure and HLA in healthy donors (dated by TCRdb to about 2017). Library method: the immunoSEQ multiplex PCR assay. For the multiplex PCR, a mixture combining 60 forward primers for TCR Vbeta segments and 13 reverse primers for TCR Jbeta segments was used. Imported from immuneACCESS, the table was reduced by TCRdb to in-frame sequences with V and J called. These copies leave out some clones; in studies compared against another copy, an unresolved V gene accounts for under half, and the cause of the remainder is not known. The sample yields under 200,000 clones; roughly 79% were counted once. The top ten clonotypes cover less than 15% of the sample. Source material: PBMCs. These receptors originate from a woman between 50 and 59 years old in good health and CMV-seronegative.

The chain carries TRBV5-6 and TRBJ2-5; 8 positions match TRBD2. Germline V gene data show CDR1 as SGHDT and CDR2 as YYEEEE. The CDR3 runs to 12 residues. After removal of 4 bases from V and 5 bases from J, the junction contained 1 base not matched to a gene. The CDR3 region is CASSPGGETQYF. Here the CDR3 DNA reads TGTGCCAGCAGCCCGGGGGGGGAGACCCAGTACTTC.

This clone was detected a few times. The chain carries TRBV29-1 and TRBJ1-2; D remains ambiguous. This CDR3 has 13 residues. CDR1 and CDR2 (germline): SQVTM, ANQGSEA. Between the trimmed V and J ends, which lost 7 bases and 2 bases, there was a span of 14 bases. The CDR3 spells CSGLIGGNYGYTF. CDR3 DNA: TGCAGCGGGCTGATTGGAGGGAACTATGGCTACACCTTC. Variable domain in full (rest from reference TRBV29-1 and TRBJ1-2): SAVISQKPSRDICQRGTSLTIQCQVDSQVTMMFWYRQQPGQSLTLIATANQGSEATYESGFVIDKFPISRPNLTFSTLTVSNMSPEDSSIYLCSGLIGGNYGYTFGSGTRLTVV.

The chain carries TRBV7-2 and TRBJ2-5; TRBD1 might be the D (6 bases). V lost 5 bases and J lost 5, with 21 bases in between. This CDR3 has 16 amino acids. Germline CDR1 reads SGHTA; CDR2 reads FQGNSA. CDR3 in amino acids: CASSARTVNTGETQYF. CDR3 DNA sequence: TGTGCCAGCAGCGCCCGGACAGTCAATACGGGGGAGACCCAGTACTTC.

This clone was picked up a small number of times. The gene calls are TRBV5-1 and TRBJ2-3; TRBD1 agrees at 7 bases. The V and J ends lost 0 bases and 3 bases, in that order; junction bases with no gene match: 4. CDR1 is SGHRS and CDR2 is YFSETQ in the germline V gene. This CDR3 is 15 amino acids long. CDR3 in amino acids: CASSLAGQMTDTQYF. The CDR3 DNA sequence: TGCGCCAGCAGCTTGGCGGGACAGATGACAGATACGCAGTATTTT.

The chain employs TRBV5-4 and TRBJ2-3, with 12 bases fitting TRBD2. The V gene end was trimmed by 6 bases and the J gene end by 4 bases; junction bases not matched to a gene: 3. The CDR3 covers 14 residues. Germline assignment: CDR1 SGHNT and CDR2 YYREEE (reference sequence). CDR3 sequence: CASTGTSGSDTQYF. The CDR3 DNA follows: TGTGCCAGCACCGGGACTAGCGGGTCAGATACGCAGTATTTT. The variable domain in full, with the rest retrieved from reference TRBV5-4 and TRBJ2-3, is ETGVTQSPTHLIKTRGQQVTLRCSSQSGHNTVSWYQQALGQGPQFIFQYYREEENGRGNFPPRFSGLQFPNYSSELNVNALELDDSALYLCASTGTSGSDTQYFGPGTRLTVL.

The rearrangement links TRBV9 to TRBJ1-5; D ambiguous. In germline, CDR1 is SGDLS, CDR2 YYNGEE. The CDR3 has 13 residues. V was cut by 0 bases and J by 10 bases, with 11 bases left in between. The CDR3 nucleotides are TGTGCCAGCAGCGTAGCTCTGGCTGGTCCCCAGCATTTT. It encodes CASSVALAGPQHF. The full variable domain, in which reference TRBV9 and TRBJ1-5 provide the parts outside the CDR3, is DSGVTQTPKHLITATGQRVTLRCSPRSGDLSVYWYQQSLDQGLQFLIQYYNGEERAKGNILERFSAQQFPDLHSELNLSSLELGDSALYFCASSVALAGPQHFGDGTRLSIL.

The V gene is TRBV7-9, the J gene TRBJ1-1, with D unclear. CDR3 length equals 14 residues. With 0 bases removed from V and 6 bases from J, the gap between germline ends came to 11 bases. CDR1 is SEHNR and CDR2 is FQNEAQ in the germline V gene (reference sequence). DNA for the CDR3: TGTGCCAGCAGCTTAGCGTCAGTCCAGGCTGAAGCTTTCTTT. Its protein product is CASSLASVQAEAFF.

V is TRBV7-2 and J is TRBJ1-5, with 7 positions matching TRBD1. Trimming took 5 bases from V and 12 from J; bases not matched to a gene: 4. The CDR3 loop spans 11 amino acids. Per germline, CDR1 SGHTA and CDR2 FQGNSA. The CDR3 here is CASSPGGRQHF. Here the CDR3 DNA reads TGTGCCAGCAGCCCAGGGGGGCGCCAGCATTTT. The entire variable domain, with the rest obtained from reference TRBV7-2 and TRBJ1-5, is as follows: GAGVSQSPSNKVTEKGKDVELRCDPISGHTALYWYRQSLGQGLEFLIYFQGNSAPDKSGLPSDRFSAERTGGSVSTLTIQRTQQEDSAVYLCASSPGGRQHFGDGTRLSIL.

The CDR3 DNA reads TGTGCCAGCAGTCCGAGGTGTGAGCAGTTCTTC. This codes for CASSPRCEQFF. This chain connects TRBV6-4 to TRBJ2-1; the D is unclear. The CDR3 extends over 11 amino acids. With 5 bases removed from V and 9 bases from J, the gap between germline ends came to 8 bases. Germline values: CDR1 MRHNA, CDR2 SNTAGT.

The CDR3 DNA is TGTGCCAGCAGCTTAGATGTCAGGGGGCCCTATGGCTACACCTTC. It encodes CASSLDVRGPYGYTF. The chain joins TRBV7-2 to TRBJ1-2; TRBD1 aligns across 8 bases. The CDR3 has 15 residues. Germline V CDR1 and CDR2: SGHTA, FQGNSA. V lost 1 base and J lost 4; bases outside the gene matches: 5.

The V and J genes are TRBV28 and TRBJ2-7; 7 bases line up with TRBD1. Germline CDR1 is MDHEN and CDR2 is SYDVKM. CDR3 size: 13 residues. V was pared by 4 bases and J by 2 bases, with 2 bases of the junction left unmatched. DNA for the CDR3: TGTGCCAGCAGTTACAGGGGAGCCTACGAGCAGTACTTC. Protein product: CASSYRGAYEQYF.

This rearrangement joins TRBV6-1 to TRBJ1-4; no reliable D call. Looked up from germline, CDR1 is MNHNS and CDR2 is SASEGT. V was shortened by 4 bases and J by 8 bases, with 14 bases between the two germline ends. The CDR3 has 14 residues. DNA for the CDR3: TGTGCCAGCAGTGCTGAGGCGGTTTGGGAAAAACTGTTTTTT. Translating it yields CASSAEAVWEKLFF.

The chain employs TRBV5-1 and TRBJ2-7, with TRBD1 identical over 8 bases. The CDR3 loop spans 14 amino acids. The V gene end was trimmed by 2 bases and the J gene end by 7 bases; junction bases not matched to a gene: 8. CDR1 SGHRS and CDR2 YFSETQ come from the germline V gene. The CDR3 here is CASSLGQGGGEQYF. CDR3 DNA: TGCGCCAGCAGCTTAGGACAGGGTGGGGGTGAGCAGTACTTC.

The CDR3 here is CASRPRDTNTGELFF. In DNA, the CDR3 is TGTGCCAGCAGACCCCGGGACACAAACACCGGGGAGCTGTTTTTT. The chain joins TRBV5-6 to TRBJ2-2; the D gene is possibly TRBD1 (6 bases). The ends were cut back, 5 bases at V and 2 bases at J, with 13 bases in the middle. The CDR3 has 15 residues. CDR1 and CDR2 from the germline V gene are SGHDT and YYEEEE.

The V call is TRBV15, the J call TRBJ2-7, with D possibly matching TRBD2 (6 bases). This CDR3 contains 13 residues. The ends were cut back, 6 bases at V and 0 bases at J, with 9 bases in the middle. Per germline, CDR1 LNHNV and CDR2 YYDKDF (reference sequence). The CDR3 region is CATSPGDSYEQYF. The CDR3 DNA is TGTGCCACCAGTCCGGGGGACTCCTACGAGCAGTACTTC.

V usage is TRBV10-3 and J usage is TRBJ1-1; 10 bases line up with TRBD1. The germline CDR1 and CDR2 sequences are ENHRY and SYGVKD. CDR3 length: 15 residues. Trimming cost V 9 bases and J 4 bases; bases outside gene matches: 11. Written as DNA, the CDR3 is TGTGCCATTTCCCCGGACAGGGGGTTCTCCACTGAAGCTTTCTTT. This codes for CAISPDRGFSTEAFF.

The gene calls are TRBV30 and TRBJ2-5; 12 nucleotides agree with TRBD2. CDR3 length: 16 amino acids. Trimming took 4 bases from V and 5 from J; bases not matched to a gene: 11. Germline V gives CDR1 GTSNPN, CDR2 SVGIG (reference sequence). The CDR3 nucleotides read TGTGCCTGGACTTCGGCTAGCGGGAGGGTCCTGGAGACCCAGTACTTC. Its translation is CAWTSASGRVLETQYF.

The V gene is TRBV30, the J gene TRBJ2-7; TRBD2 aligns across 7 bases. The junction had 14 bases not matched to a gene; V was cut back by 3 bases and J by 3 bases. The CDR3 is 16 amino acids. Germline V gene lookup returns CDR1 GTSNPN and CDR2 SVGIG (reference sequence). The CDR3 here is CAWRSGKLAMNYEQYF. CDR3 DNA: TGTGCCTGGAGGTCTGGAAAACTAGCGATGAACTACGAGCAGTACTTC.

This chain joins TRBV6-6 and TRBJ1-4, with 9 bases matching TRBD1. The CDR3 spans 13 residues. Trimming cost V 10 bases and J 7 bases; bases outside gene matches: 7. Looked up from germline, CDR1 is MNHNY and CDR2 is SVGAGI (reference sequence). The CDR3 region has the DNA TGTGCCACCACAGGGGGCCTTTCTGAAAAACTGTTTTTT. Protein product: CATTGGLSEKLFF.

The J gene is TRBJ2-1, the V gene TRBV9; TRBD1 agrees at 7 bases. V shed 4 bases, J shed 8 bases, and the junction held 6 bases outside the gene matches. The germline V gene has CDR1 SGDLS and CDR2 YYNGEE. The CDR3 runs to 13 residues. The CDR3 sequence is CASSSRQGDEQFF. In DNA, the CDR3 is TGTGCCAGCAGCTCGCGACAGGGAGATGAGCAGTTCTTC.

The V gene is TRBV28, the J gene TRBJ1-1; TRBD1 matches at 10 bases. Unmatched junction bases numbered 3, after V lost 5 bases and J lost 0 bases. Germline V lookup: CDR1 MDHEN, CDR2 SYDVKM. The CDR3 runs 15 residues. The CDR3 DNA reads TGTGCCAGCAGTCCGACAGGGGGCGTGAACACTGAAGCTTTCTTT. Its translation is CASSPTGGVNTEAFF.

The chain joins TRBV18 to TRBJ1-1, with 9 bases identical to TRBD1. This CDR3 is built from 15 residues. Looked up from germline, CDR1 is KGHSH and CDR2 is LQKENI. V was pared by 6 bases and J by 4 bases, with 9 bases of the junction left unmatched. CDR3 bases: TGTGCCAGCTCTCATTGGACAGGGGACGGCACTGAAGCTTTCTTT. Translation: CASSHWTGDGTEAFF.

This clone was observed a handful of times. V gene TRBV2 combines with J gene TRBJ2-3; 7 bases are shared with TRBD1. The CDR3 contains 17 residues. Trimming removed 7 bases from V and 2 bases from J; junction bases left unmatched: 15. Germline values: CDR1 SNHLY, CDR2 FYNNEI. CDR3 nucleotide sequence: TGTGCCAGCACCCCGGAGAGAGGGGGCGAGAACACAGATACGCAGTATTTT. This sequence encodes CASTPERGGENTDTQYF.

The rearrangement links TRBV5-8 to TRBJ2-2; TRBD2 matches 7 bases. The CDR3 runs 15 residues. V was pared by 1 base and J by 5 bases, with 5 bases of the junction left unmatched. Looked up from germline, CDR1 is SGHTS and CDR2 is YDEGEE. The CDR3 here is CASSLKLARTGELFF. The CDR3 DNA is TGTGCCAGCAGCTTGAAACTAGCGAGAACCGGGGAGCTGTTTTTT.

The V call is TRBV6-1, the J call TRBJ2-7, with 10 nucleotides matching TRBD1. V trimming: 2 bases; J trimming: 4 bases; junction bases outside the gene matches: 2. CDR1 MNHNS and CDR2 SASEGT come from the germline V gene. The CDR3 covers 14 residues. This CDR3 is CASSEPGQGYEQYF. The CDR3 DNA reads TGTGCCAGCAGTGAACCGGGACAGGGGTACGAGCAGTACTTC.

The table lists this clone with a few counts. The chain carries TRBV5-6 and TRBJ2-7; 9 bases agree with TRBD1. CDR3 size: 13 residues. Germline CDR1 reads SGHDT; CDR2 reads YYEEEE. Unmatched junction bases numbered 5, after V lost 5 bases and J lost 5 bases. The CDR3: CASSRDRGDEQYF. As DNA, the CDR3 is TGTGCCAGCAGTCGAGACAGGGGGGACGAGCAGTACTTC.

The CDR3 nucleotides are TGTGCCAGCAATCCAACCCCTGACAGGGTCAATCAGCCCCAGCATTTT. Amino acids: CASNPTPDRVNQPQHF. The chain has TRBV6-6 and TRBJ1-5; 7 nucleotides agree with TRBD1. V trimming: 7 bases; J trimming: 3 bases; junction bases outside the gene matches: 12. The germline gives CDR1 MNHNY, CDR2 SVGAGI (reference sequence). This CDR3 contains 16 residues.